Below, one TCR beta chain is given with its context. The target antigen is unknown. The data were obtained in a study of Ad26.COV2.S vaccination and SARS-CoV-2 variants. The data were produced by immunoSEQ multiplex PCR, yet TCRdb's version contains in-frame clones alone and is incomplete. Of over 250,000 clones in the sample, 80% to 90% were seen once. CDR1 is SGDLS, CDR2 YYNGEE, per germline. CDR3 size: 14 residues. Trimming took 2 bases from V and 6 from J, leaving 14 bases between them. Treatment specified: 19 received Ad26.COV2.S at low or high dose, single or two shots; a few received placebo; per-sample allocation not given. Day 63 following the first vaccine or placebo injection was when the samples were taken. An Ad26 vector expressing Wuhan-strain SARS-CoV-2 spike served as the vaccine. Study-wide findings and caveats: Substantial breadth was reported for post-vaccination spike-specific CD8+ and CD4+ T cells. Breadth measured for non-spike TCRs was similar across vaccine and placebo recipients.

This specimen consisted of peripheral blood, obtained in a trial of Ad26.COV2.S vaccine versus placebo. The TCR comes from a person between 18 and 65 years old who received the Ad26.COV2.S COVID-19 vaccine or a placebo. The V and J genes are TRBV9 and TRBJ1-1; D unresolved. The CDR3 coding sequence is TGTGCCAGCAGCGTGACCGGGGAGAATGCTGAAGCTTTCTTT. This gives the protein CASSVTGENAEAFF.